Below, one T cell receptor (beta chain) is given with its context. Its cognate antigen is unknown. This cohort consisted of healthy bone marrow donors. Each donor was nominally healthy when sampled (though unrecorded immune exposures were likely). CDR3 length equals 17 residues. Germline-derived CDR1 and CDR2 are KGHSH and LQKENI. The ends lost 3 bases at V and 0 bases at J; junction bases unmatched: 9. These data originate in a study of cytomegalovirus exposure and HLA in healthy donors. Background on the study: Earlier sequencing of about 179 million T cells yielded 90 million to 140 million unique TCR beta sequences.

PCR primers comprised 60 Vbeta and 13 Jbeta primers. Sequencing used immunoSEQ multiplex PCR; TCRdb keeps in-frame clones, though not all of them. The sample lists roughly 120,000 clones; approximately 80% were seen once. Whole-study findings and limits: The classifier reportedly diagnosed cytomegalovirus status with high sensitivity and specificity.

The specimen was PBMCs. V and J are TRBV18 and TRBJ2-7, with 9 bases identical to TRBD2. The origin of this receptor is a man between 50 and 59 years old in good health and CMV-seronegative. The CDR3 region has the DNA TGTGCCAGCTCACCCCTTTTAAGCGGGAGGAGCTCCTACGAGCAGTACTTC. It yields the protein CASSPLLSGRSSYEQYF.